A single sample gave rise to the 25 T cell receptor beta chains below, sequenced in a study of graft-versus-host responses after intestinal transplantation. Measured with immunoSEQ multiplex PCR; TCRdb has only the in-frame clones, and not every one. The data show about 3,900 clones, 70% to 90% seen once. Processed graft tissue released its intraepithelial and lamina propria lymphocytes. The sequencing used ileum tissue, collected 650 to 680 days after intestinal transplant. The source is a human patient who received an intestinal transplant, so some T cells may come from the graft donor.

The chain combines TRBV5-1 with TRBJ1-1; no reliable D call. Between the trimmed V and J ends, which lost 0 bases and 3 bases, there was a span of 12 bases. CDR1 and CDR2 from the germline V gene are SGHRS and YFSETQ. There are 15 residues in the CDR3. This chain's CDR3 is CASSLAGRADTEAFF. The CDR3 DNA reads TGCGCCAGCAGCTTGGCGGGGAGAGCGGACACTGAAGCTTTCTTT.

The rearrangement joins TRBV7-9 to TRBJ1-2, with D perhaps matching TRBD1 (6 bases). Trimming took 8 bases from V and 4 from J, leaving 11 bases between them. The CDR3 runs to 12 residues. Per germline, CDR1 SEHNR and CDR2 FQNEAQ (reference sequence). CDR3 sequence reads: CASRQGFYGYTF. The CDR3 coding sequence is TGTGCCAGCCGGCAGGGGTTCTATGGCTACACCTTC. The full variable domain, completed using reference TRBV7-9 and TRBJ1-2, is DTGVSQNPRHKITKRGQNVTFRCDPISEHNRLYWYRQTLGQGPEFLTYFQNEAQLEKSRLLSDRFSAERPKGSFSTLEIQRTEQGDSAMYLCASRQGFYGYTFGSGTRLTVV.

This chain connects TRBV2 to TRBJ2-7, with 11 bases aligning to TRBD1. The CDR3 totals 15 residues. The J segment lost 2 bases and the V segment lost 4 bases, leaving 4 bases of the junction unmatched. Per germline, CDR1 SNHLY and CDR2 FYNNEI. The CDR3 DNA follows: TGTGCCAGCAGTGTAGGGGACAGGGGGACCTACGAGCAGTACTTC. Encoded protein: CASSVGDRGTYEQYF.

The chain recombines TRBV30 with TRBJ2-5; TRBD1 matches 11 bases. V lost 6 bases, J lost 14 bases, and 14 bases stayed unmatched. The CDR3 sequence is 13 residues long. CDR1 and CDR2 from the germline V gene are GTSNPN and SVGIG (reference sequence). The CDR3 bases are TGTGCCTGCAACACGGACAGGGGGCTGCCGAGTTACTTC. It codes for CACNTDRGLPSYF.

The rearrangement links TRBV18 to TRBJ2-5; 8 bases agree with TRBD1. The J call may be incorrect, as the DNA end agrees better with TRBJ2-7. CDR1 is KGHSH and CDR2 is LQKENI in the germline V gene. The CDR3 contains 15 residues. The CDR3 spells CASSFGQGAGDEQYF. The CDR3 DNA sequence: TGTGCCAGCTCATTCGGGCAGGGGGCTGGAGACGAGCAGTACTTC.

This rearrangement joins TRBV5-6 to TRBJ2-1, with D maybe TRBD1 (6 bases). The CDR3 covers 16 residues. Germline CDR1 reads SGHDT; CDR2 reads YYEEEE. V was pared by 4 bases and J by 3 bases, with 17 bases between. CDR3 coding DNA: TGTGCCAGCAGCCGTACCGGGCAGGGGAACTACAATGAGCAGTTCTTC. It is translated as CASSRTGQGNYNEQFF.

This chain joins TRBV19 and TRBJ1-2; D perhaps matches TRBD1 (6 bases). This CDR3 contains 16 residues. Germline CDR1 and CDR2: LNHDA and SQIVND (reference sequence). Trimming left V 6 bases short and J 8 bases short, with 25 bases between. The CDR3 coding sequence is TGTGCCAGTAGGAATCACTACTATACAGGGCTGGGCGGCTACACCTTC. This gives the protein CASRNHYYTGLGGYTF.

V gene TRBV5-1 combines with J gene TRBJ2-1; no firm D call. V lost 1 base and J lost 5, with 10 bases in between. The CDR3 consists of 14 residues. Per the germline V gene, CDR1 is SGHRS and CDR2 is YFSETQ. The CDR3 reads CASSLPLAHNEQFF. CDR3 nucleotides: TGCGCCAGCAGCTTGCCCCTCGCGCACAATGAGCAGTTCTTC.

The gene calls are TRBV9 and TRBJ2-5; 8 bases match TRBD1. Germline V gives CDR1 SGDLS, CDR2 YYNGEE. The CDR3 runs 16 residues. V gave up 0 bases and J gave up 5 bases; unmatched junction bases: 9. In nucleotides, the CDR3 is TGTGCCAGCAGCGTAGCTGGCCAGGGGGCGAGGGAGACCCAGTACTTC. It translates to CASSVAGQGARETQYF. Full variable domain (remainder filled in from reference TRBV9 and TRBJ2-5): DSGVTQTPKHLITATGQRVTLRCSPRSGDLSVYWYQQSLDQGLQFLIQYYNGEERAKGNILERFSAQQFPDLHSELNLSSLELGDSALYFCASSVAGQGARETQYFGPGTRLLVL.

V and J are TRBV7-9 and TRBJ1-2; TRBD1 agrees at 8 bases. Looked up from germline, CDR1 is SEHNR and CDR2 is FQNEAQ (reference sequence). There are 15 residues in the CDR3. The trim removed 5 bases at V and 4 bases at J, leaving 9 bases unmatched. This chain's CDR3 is CASSLGQGRSYGYTF. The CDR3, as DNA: TGTGCCAGCAGCCTAGGACAGGGACGTAGCTATGGCTACACCTTC. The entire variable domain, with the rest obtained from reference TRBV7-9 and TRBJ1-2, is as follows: DTGVSQNPRHKITKRGQNVTFRCDPISEHNRLYWYRQTLGQGPEFLTYFQNEAQLEKSRLLSDRFSAERPKGSFSTLEIQRTEQGDSAMYLCASSLGQGRSYGYTFGSGTRLTVV.

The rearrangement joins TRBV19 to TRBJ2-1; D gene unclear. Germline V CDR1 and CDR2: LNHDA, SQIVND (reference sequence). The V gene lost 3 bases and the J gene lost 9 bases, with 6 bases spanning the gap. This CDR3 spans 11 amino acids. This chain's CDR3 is CASSIMGEQFF. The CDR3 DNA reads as TGTGCCAGTAGTATTATGGGTGAGCAGTTCTTC. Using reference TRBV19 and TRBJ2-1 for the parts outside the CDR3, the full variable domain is DGGITQSPKYLFRKEGQNVTLSCEQNLNHDAMYWYRQDPGQGLRLIYYSQIVNDFQKGDIAEGYSVSREKKESFPLTVTSAQKNPTAFYLCASSIMGEQFFGPGTRLTVL.

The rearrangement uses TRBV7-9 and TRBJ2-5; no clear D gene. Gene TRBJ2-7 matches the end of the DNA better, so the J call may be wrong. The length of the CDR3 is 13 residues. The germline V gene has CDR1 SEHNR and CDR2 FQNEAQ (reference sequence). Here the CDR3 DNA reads TGTGCCAGCAGCCATCTAGGAACCTACGAGCAGTACTTC. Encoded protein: CASSHLGTYEQYF.

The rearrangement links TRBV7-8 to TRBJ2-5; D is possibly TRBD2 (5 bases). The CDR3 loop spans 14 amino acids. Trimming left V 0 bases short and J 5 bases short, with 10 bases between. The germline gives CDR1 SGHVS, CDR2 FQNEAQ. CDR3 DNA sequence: TGTGCCAGCAGCTTAGCGCTAGCTGTGGAGACCCAGTACTTC. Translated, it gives CASSLALAVETQYF.

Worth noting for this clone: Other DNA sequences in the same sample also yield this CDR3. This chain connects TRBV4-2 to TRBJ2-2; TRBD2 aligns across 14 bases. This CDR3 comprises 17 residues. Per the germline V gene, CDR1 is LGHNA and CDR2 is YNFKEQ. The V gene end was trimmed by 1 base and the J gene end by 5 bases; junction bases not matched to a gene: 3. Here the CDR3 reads CASSQGLAGGRTGELFF. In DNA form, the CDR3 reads TGTGCCAGCAGCCAAGGACTAGCGGGGGGGCGAACCGGGGAGCTGTTTTTT.

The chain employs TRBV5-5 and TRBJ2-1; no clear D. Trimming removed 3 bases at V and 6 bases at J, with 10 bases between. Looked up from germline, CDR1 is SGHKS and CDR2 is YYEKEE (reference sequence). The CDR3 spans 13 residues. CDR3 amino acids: CASSSGGPNEQFF. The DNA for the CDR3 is TGTGCCAGCAGCTCAGGTGGTCCCAATGAGCAGTTCTTC.

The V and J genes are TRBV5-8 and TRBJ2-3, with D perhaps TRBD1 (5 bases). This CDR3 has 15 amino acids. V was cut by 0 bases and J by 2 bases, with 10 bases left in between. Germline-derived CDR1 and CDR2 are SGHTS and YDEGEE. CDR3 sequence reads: CASSLGQTPTDTQYF. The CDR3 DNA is TGTGCCAGCAGCTTGGGACAGACCCCCACAGATACGCAGTATTTT.

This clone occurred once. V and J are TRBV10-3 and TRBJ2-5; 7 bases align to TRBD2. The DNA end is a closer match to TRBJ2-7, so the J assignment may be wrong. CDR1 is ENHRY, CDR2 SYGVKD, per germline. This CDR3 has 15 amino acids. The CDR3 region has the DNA TGTGCCATCAGTGAGTCGGGCGGGAGCTCCTACGAGCAGTACTTC. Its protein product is CAISESGGSSYEQYF.

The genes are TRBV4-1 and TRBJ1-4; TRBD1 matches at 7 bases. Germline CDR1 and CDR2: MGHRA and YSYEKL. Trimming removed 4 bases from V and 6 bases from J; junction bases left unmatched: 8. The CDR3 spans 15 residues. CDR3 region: CASSPRTGVDEKLFF. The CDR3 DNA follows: TGCGCCAGCAGCCCCAGAACAGGGGTTGATGAAAAACTGTTTTTT.

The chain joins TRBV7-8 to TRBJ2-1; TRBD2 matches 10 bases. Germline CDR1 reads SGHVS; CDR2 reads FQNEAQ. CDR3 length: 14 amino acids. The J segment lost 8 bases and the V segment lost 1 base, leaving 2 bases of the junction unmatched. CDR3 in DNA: TGTGCCAGCAGCTTAGACCTAGCGGGGGATGAGCAGTTCTTC. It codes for CASSLDLAGDEQFF.

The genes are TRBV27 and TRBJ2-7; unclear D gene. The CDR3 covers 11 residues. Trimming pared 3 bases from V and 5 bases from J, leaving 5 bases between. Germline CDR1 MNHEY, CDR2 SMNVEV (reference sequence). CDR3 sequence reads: CASSFGHEQYF. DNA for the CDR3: TGTGCCAGCAGTTTTGGTCACGAGCAGTACTTC.

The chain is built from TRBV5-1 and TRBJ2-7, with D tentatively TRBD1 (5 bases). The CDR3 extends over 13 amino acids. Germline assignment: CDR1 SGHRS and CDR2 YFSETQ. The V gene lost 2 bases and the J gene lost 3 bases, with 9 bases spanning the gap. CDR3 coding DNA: TGCGCCAGCAGCTTCGACAGTATCTACGAGCAGTACTTC. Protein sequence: CASSFDSIYEQYF.

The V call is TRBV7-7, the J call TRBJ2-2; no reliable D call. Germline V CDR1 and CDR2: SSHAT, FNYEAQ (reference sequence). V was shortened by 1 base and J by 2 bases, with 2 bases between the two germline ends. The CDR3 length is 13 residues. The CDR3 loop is CASSLDNTGELFF. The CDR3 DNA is TGTGCCAGCAGCTTAGACAACACCGGGGAGCTGTTTTTT.

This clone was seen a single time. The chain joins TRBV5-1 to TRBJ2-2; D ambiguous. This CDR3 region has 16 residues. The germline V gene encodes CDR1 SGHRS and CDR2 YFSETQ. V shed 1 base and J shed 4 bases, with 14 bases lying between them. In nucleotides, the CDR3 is TGCGCCAGCAGCTTGATAGCCAGCCGAGGCACCGGGGAGCTGTTTTTT. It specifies CASSLIASRGTGELFF.

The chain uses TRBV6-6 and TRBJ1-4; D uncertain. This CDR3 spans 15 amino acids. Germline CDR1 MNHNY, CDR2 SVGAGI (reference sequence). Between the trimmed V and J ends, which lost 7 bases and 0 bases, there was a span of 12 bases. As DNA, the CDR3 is TGTGCCAGCACCAGGAGTGGTGCAACTAATGAAAAACTGTTTTTT. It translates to CASTRSGATNEKLFF.

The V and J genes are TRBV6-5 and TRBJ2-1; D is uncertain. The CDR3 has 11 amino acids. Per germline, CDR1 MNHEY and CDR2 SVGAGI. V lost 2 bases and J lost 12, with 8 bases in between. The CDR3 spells CASSYLGGQFF. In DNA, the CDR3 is TGTGCCAGCAGTTACCTCGGTGGGCAGTTCTTC.